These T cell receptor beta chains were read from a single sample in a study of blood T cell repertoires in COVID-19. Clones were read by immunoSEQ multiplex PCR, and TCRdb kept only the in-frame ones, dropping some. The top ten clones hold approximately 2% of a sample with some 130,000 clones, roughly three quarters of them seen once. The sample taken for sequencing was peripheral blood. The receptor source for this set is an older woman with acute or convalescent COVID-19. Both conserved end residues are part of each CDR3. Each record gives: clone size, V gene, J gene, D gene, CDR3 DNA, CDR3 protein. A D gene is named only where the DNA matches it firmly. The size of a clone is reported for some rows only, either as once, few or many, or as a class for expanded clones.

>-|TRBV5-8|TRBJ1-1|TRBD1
TGTGCCAGCAGCGCCGGGACAGGGTTTATGAACACTGAAGCTTTCTTT
CASSAGTGFMNTEAFF
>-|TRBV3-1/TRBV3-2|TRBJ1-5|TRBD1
TGTGCCAGCAGCCAATCCCCCCGGGACAGGGGTAATCAGCCCCAGCATTTT
CASSQSPRDRGNQPQHF
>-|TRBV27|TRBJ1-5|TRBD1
TGTGCCAGCAGTTCACAGGGGTCGGGGCAGCCCCAGCATTTT
CASSSQGSGQPQHF
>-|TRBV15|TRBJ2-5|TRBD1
TGTGCCACCAGCAGTGTGACAGGGAAACAAGAGACCCAGTACTTC
CATSSVTGKQETQYF
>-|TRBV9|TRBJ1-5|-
TGTGCCAGCAGCGCAGGGGCTAGCAATCAGCCCCAGCATTTT
CASSAGASNQPQHF
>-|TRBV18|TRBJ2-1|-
TGTGCCAGCTCACTCACCGGGACTGGGGGATGGGAGCAGTTCTTC
CASSLTGTGGWEQFF
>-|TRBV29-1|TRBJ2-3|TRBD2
TGCAGCGTTTCCATGACTAGCGGGACGGGCGGAGATACGCAGTATTTT
CSVSMTSGTGGDTQYF
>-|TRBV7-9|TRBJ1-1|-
TGTGCCAGCAGCTTAAGGAAGGGAGCCACTGAAGCTTTCTTT
CASSLRKGATEAFF
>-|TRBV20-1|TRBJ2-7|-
TGCAGTGCTAGGAACTTCTACGAGCAGTACTTC
CSARNFYEQYF
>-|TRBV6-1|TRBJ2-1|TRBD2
TGTGCCAGCAGTGAGGCTAGCGGCTCCTACAATGAGCAGTTCTTC
CASSEASGSYNEQFF
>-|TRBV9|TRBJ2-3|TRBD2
TGTGCCAGCAGCGTAGGGTCGGGAGGGTTCACAGATACGCAGTATTTT
CASSVGSGGFTDTQYF
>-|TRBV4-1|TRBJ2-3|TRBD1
TGCGCCAGCAGCCAAGATGGGACAGGGTTTATAGATACGCAGTATTTT
CASSQDGTGFIDTQYF
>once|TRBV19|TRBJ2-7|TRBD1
TGTGCCAGTAGTATGGGACAGGGAGTCTCCTACGAGCAGTACTTC
CASSMGQGVSYEQYF
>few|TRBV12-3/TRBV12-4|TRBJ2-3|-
TGTGCCAGCACCGTCGGGGATACGCAGTATTTT
CASTVGDTQYF
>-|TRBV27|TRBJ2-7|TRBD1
TGTGCCAGCAGTCACGGACAGGGTGCCTGGGAGCAGTACTTC
CASSHGQGAWEQYF
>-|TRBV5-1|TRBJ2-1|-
TGCGCCAGCAGCTCGGTGGGGGCGGTTAATGAGCAGTTCTTC
CASSSVGAVNEQFF
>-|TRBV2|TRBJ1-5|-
TGTGCCAGCCAGTATAGCAATCAGCCCCAGCATTTT
CASQYSNQPQHF
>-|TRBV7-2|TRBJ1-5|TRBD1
TGTGCCAGCAGCTTACATAGGGGGCTTAGTCAGCCCCAGCATTTT
CASSLHRGLSQPQHF
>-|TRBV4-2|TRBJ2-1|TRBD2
TGTGCCAGCAGCCAAAACTTCTGGACTAGCGGGAGGGCGGGCAATGAGCAGTTCTTC
CASSQNFWTSGRAGNEQFF
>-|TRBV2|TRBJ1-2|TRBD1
TGTGCCAGCGATGGGACAGGGGATTTTGGCTACACCTTC
CASDGTGDFGYTF
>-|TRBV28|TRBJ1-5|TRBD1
TGTGCCAGCAGTTGGGGACAGATTCGCAATCAGCCCCAGCATTTT
CASSWGQIRNQPQHF
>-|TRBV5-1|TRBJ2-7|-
TGCGCCAGCAGCTTGGACCCGACAGCGTCCTACGAGCAGTACTTC
CASSLDPTASYEQYF
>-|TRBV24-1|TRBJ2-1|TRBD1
TGTGCCACCAGTGGTTTCACCGGGACAGGGGAAAATGAGCAGTTCTTC
CATSGFTGTGENEQFF
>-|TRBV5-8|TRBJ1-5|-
TGTGCCACCGGGCCTTTTGGGGGAGGCCCCCAGCATTTT
CATGPFGGGPQHF
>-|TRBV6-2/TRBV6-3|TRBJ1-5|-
TGTGCCAGCACCCCGGGTGGAGGCCATCAGCCCCAGCATTTT
CASTPGGGHQPQHF
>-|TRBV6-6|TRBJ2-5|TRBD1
TGTGCCAGCGGGGGACAGGGGGAGGCCCAGTACTTC
CASGGQGEAQYF
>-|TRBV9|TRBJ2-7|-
TGTGCCAGCAGCGTTCCTCCGGGACTCCCGGAGTTC
CASSVPPGLPEF
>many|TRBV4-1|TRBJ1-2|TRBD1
TGCGCCAGCAGCATGGACAGGCAGGGGGGCTACACCTTC
CASSMDRQGGYTF
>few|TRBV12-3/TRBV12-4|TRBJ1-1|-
TGTGCCAGCAGCCTACAGGAAAACACTGAAGCTTTCTTT
CASSLQENTEAFF
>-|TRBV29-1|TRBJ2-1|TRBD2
TGCAGCGTCCGTAGCGGGGGCCACAATGAGCAGTTCTTC
CSVRSGGHNEQFF
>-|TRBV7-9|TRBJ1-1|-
TGTGCCAGCAGCTTAGAGCAGGCGAACACTGAAGCTTTCTTT
CASSLEQANTEAFF
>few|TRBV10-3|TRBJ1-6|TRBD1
TGTGCCATCAGGGGACAGTCTGATTATAATTCACCCCTCCACTTT
CAIRGQSDYNSPLHF
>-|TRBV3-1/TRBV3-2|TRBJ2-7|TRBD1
TGTGCCAGCAGCCAGGCCGGGACAGGCGTCCACGAGCAGTACTTC
CASSQAGTGVHEQYF
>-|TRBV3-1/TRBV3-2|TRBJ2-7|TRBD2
TGTGCCAGCAGCCCGTCGACTCGGGGGGTCTACGAGCAGTACTTC
CASSPSTRGVYEQYF
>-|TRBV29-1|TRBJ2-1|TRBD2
TGCAGCGCCCGACCCAGGACTAGCGGGGCCTCTAGGGAGCAGTTCTTC
CSARPRTSGASREQFF
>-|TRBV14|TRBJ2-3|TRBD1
TGTGCCAGCAGCCAAATTCAGGGGGCGCGTGGCACAGATACGCAGTATTTT
CASSQIQGARGTDTQYF
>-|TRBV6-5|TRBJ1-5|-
TGTGCCAGCAGTTACTCTCCAGATCAGCCCCAGCATTTT
CASSYSPDQPQHF
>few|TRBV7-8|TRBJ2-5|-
TGTGCCAGCAGCCCCCTGGCAGGGCGAGAGACCCAGTACTTC
CASSPLAGRETQYF
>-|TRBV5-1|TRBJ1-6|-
TGCGCCAGCAGCCCAGGGGAATTCAATTCACCCCTCCACTTT
CASSPGEFNSPLHF
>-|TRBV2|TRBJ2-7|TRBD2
TGTGCCAGCAGCTCGACTAGCGGGGGGGAAAGGCAGTACTTC
CASSSTSGGERQYF
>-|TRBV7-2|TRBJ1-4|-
TGTGCCAGCAGCTTAACGGGGGAAGATGAAAAACTGTTTTTT
CASSLTGEDEKLFF
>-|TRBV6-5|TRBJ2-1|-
TGTGCCAGCAGCCCCGACTGGAGCTCCTACAATGAGCAGTTCTTC
CASSPDWSSYNEQFF
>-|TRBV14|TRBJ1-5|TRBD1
TGTGCCAGCAGCCAAGGGGGGACAGTCAATCAGCCCCAGCATTTT
CASSQGGTVNQPQHF
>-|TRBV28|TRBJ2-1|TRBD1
TGTGCCAGCAGTTCCCCCGGGACAGGCGTTCGAAATGAGCAGTTCTTC
CASSSPGTGVRNEQFF
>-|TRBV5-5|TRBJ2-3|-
TGTGCCAGCAGCTCCTCCGGGACTCTGCGGGATACGCAGTATTTT
CASSSSGTLRDTQYF
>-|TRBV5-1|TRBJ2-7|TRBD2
TGCGCCAGCAGCTCAGCAGCGGGGGGAACCTACGAGCAGTACTTC
CASSSAAGGTYEQYF
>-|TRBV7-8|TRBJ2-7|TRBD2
TGTGCCAGCAGCTTAGATGGTGGACTAGCGGGGGCCATCTACGAGCAGTACTTC
CASSLDGGLAGAIYEQYF
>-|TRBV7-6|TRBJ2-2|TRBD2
TGTGCCAGCAGCTTATACTCCGGGGGGTCCGGGGAGCTGTTTTTT
CASSLYSGGSGELFF
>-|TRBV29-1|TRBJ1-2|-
TGCAGCGTAGTATCACAGGGCAACGGCTACACCTTC
CSVVSQGNGYTF
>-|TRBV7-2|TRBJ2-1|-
TGTGCCAGCAGCTTAGTCCGTTACAATGAGCAGTTCTTC
CASSLVRYNEQFF
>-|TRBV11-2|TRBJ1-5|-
TGTGCCAGCAGCTTAGACACCGGGACATCTAATCAGCCCCAGCATTTT
CASSLDTGTSNQPQHF
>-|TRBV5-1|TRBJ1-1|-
TGCGCCAGCTACGACGGGGGGATTGCTTTCTTT
CASYDGGIAFF
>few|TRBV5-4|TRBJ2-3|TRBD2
TGTGCCAGCAGCCGGGCGGGAGCACGAGATACGCAGTATTTT
CASSRAGARDTQYF
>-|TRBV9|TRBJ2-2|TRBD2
TGTGCCAGCAGCCCGGGGGGGCGGGACACCGGGGAGCTGTTTTTT
CASSPGGRDTGELFF
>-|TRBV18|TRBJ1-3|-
TGTGCCAGCTCACCAATACGGAATGAGGCAAGTGGAAACACCATATATTTT
CASSPIRNEASGNTIYF
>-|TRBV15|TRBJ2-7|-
TGTGCCACCAGCAGAGATCAACAGGGCTACGAGCAGTACTTC
CATSRDQQGYEQYF
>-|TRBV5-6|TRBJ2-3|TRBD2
TGTGCCAGCAGCTCCGAATGGCGGGGGGGCTCTCGCACAGATACGCAGTATTTT
CASSSEWRGGSRTDTQYF
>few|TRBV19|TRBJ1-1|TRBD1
TGTGCCAGTAGTATCAACAGGGGGAACACTGAAGCTTTCTTT
CASSINRGNTEAFF